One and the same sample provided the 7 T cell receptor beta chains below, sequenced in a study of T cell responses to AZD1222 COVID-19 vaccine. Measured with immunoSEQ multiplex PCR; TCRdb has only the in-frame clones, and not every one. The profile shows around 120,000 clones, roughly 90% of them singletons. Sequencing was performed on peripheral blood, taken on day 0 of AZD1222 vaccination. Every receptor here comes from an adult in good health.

The CDR3 protein is CASSLLRDTQYF. CDR3 bases: TGTGCCAGCAGTTTACTGCGGGATACGCAGTATTTT. J is TRBJ2-3 and V is TRBV28, with unresolved D. V lost 2 bases and J 6 bases, leaving 6 bases between the germline ends. The length of the CDR3 is 12 residues. The germline gives CDR1 MDHEN, CDR2 SYDVKM.

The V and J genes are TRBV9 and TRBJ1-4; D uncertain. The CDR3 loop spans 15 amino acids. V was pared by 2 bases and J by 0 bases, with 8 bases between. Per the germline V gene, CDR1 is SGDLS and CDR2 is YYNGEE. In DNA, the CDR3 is TGTGCCAGCAGCGTTACAGCAGCAACTAATGAAAAACTGTTTTTT. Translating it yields CASSVTAATNEKLFF.

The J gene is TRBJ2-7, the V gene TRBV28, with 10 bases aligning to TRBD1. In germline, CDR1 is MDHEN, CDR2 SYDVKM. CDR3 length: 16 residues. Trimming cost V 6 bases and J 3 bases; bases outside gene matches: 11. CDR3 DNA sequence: TGTGCCAGCAGCACAGCCGGGACAGGGGTTTTCTACGAGCAGTACTTC. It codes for CASSTAGTGVFYEQYF.

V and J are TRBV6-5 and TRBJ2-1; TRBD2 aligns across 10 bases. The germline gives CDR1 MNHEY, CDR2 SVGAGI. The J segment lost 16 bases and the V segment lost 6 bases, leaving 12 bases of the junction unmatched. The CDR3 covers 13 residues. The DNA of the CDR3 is TGTGCCAGCAGCCAGAGGGGGGGACTAGCGTTCTTCTTC. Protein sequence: CASSQRGGLAFFF.

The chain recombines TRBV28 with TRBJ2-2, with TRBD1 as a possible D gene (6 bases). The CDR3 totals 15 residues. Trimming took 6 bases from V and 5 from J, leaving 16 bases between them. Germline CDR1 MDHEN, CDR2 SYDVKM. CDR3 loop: CASRLTGKGTGELFF. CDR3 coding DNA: TGTGCCAGCAGACTTACAGGGAAGGGAACCGGGGAGCTGTTTTTT.

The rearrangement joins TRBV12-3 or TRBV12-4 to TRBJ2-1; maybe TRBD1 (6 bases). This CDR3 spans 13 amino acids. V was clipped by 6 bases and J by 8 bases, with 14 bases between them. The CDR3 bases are TGTGCCAGCAGCAACGGACAGTCCCATGAGCAGTTCTTC. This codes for CASSNGQSHEQFF.

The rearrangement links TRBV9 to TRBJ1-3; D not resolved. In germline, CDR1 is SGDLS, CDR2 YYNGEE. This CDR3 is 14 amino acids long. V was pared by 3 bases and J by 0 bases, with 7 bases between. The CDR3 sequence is CASSATSSGNTIYF. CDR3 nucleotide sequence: TGTGCCAGCAGCGCGACGAGCTCTGGAAACACCATATATTTT.